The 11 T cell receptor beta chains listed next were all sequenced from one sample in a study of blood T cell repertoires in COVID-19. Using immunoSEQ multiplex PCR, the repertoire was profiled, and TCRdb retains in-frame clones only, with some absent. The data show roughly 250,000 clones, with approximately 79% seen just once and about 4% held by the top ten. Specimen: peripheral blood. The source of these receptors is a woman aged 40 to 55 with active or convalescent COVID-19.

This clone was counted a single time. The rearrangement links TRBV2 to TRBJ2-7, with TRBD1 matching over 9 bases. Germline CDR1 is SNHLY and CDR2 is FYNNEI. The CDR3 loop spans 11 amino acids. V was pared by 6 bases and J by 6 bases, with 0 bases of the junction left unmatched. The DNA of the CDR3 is TGTGCCAGCAGGGGACAGGGCGAGCAGTACTTC. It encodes CASRGQGEQYF.

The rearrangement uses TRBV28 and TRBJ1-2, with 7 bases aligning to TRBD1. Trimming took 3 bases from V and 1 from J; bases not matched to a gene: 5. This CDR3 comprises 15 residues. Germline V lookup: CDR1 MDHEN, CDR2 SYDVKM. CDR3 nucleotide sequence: TGTGCCAGCAGTTTTTTGGGGACAGTTAACTATGGCTACACCTTC. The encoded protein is CASSFLGTVNYGYTF.

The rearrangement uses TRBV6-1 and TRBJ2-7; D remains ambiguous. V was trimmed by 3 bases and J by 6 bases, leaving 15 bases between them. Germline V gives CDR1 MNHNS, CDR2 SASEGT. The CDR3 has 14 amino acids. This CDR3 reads CASSDDGVIGEQYV. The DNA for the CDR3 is TGTGCCAGCAGTGACGACGGAGTCATAGGCGAGCAGTACGTC.

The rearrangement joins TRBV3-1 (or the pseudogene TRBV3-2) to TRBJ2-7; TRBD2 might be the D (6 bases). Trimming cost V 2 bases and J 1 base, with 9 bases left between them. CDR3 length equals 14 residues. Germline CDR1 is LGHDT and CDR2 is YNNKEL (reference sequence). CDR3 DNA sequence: TGTGCCAGCAGCCAATTGGGACTGTCCTACGAGCAGTACTTC. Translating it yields CASSQLGLSYEQYF.

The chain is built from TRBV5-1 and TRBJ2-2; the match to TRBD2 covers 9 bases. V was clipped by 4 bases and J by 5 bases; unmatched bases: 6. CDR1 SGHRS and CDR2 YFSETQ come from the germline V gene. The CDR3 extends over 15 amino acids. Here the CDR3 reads CASSGSSGVTGELFF. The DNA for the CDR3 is TGCGCCAGCAGCGGGTCTAGCGGGGTAACCGGGGAGCTGTTTTTT.

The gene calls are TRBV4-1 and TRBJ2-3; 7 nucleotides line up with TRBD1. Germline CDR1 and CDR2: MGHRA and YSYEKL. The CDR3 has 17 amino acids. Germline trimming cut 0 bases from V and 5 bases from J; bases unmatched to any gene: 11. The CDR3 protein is CASSQDHRTGGLDTQYF. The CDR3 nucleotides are TGCGCCAGCAGCCAAGATCATAGGACAGGCGGCTTAGATACGCAGTATTTT.

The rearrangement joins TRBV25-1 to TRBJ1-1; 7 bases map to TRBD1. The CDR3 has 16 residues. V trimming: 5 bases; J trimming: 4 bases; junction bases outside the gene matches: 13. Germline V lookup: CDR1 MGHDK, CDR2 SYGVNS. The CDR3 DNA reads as TGTGCCAGCAGTTTACAAACAGGGGAATTAGGCACTGAAGCTTTCTTT. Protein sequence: CASSLQTGELGTEAFF.

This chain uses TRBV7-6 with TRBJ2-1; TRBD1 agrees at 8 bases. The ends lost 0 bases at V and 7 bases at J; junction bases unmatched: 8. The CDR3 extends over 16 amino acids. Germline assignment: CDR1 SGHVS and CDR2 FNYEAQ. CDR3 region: CASSLAIRTGKNEQFF. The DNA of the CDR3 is TGTGCCAGCAGCTTAGCGATCAGGACAGGGAAGAATGAGCAGTTCTTC. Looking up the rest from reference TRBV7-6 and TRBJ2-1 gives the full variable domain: GAGVSQSPRYKVTKRGQDVALRCDPISGHVSLYWYRQALGQGPEFLTYFNYEAQQDKSGLPNDRFSAERPEGSISTLTIQRTEQRDSAMYRCASSLAIRTGKNEQFFGPGTRLTVL.

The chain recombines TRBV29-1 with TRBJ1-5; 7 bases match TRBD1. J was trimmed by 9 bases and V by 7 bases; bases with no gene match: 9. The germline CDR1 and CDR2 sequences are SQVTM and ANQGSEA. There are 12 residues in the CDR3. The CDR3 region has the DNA TGCAGCGGTCCGGGACAGTATCGGCCCCAGCATTTT. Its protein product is CSGPGQYRPQHF.

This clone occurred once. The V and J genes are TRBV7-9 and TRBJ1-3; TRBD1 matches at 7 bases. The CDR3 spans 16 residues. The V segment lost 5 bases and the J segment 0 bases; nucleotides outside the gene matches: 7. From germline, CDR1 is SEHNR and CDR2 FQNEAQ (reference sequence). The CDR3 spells CASSLQTGYSGNTIYF. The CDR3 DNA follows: TGTGCCAGCAGCCTACAGACAGGGTACTCTGGAAACACCATATATTTT.

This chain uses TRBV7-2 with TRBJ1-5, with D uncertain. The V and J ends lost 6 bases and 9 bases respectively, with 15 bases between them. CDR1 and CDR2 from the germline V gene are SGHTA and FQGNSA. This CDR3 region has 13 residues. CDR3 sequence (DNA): TGTGCCAGCAGTCAGGACGGGATCGGGCCCCAGCATTTT. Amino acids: CASSQDGIGPQHF.